This T cell receptor beta chain emerged from a study of T cells in localized non-small cell lung cancer. Study-level findings and limits: Increased T cell density in blood showed an association with longer overall survival.

Produced via immunoSEQ multiplex PCR; TCRdb's table is partial and in-frame only. The data hold around 36,000 clones, with under 90% observed a single time. The CDR3 covers 15 residues. Germline V gene sequence: CDR1 MNHNY, CDR2 SVGAGI (reference sequence). J gave up 4 bases and V 5 bases, and 5 bases lay outside the gene matches. A note on this clone: Antigen: not known.

The sequence was collected from an older male donor with stage II lung adenocarcinoma. The specimen comprised peripheral blood mononuclear cells, sampled before any cancer treatment. The V gene is TRBV6-6, the J gene TRBJ2-7; 13 bases are a match to TRBD2. For the CDR3, the DNA is TGTGCCAGCAGTCCAGGGACTAGCGGGACATACGAGCAGTACTTC. The encoded protein is CASSPGTSGTYEQYF.